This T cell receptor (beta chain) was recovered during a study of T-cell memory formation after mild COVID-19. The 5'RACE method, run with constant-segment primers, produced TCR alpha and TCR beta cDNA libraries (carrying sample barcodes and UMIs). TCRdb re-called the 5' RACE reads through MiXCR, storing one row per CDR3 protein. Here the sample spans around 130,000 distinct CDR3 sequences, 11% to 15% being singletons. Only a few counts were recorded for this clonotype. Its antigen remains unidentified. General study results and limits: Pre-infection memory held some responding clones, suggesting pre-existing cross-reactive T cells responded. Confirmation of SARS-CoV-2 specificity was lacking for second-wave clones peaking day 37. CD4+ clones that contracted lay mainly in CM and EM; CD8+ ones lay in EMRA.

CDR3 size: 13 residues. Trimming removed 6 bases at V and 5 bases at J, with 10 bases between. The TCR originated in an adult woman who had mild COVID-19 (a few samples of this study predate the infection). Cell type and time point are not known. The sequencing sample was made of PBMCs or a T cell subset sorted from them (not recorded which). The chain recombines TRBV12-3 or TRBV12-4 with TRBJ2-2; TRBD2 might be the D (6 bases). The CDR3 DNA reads TGTGCCAGCAGACTCGGGGGAACCGGGGAGCTGTTTTTT. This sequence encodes CASRLGGTGELFF.